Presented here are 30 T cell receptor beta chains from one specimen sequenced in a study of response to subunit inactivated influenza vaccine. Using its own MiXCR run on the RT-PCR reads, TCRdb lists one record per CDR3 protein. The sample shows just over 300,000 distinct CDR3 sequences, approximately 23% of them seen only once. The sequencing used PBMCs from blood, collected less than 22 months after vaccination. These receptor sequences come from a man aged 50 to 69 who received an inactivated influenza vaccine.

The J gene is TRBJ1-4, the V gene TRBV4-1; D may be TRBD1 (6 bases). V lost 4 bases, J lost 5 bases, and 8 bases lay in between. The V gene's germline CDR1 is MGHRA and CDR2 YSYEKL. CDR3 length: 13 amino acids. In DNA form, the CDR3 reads TGCGCCAGCAGCCTTGGACAGAATGAAAAACTGTTTTTT. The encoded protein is CASSLGQNEKLFF.

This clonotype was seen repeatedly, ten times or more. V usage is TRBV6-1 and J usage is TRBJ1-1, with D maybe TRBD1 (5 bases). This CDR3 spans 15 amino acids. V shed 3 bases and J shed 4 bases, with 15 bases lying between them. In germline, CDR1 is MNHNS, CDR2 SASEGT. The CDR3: CASSDGQQMTTEAFF. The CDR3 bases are TGTGCCAGCAGTGATGGACAACAAATGACCACTGAAGCTTTCTTT.

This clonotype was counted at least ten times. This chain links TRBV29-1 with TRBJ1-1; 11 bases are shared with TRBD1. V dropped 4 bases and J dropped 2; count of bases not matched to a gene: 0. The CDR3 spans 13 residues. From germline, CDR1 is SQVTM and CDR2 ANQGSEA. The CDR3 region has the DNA TGCAGCGTTGGGACAGGGGGCAACACTGAAGCTTTCTTT. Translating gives CSVGTGGNTEAFF.

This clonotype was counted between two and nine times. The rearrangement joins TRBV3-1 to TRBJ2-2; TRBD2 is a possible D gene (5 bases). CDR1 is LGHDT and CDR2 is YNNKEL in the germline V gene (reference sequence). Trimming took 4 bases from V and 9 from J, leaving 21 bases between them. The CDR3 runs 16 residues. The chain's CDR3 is CASSLDPGGGARELFF. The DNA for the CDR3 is TGTGCCAGCAGCCTAGACCCAGGCGGAGGCGCGAGGGAGCTGTTTTTT.

CDR3 DNA sequence: TGCGCCAGCAGCCAAGCCGAGGGATCAGGTTGGTACGAGCAGTACTTC. Its protein is CASSQAEGSGWYEQYF. J is TRBJ2-7 and V is TRBV4-3; perhaps TRBD2 as D (5 bases). CDR3 length equals 16 residues. The V gene lost 1 base and the J gene lost 4 bases, with 17 bases spanning the gap. Germline V gene lookup returns CDR1 LGHNA and CDR2 YSLEER.

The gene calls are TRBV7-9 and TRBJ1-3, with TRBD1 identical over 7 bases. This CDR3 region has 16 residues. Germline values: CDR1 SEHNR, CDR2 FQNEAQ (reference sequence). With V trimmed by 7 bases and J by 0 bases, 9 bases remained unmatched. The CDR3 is CASILPGGLSGNTIYF. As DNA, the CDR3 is TGTGCCAGCATCCTACCAGGGGGGCTCTCTGGAAACACCATATATTTT.

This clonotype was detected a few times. The CDR3 bases are TGTGCCAGTAGTAGGGACCCGGGACACAACTACGAGCAGTACTTC. It translates to CASSRDPGHNYEQYF. V is TRBV19 and J is TRBJ2-7; D is perhaps TRBD1 (6 bases). V lost 4 bases, J lost 3 bases, and 16 bases lay in between. This CDR3 is 15 amino acids long. The germline V gene has CDR1 LNHDA and CDR2 SQIVND (reference sequence).

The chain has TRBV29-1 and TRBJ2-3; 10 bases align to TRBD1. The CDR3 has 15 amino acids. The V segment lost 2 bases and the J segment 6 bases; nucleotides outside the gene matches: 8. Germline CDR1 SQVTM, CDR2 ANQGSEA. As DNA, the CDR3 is TGCAGCGTTGAACCCCGCGGACAGGGGGTCGATACGCAGTATTTT. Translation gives CSVEPRGQGVDTQYF.

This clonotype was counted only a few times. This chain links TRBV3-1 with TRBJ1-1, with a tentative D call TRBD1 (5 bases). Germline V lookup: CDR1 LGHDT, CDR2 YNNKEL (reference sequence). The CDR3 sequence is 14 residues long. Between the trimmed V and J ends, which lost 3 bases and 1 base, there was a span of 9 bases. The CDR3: CASSQRDRNTEAFF. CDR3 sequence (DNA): TGTGCCAGCAGCCAGAGAGACAGGAACACTGAAGCTTTCTTT. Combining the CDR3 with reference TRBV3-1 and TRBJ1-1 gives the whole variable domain DTAVSQTPKYLVTQMGNDKSIKCEQNLGHDTMYWYKQDSKKFLKIMFSYNNKELIINETVPNRFSPKSPDKAHLNLHINSLELGDSAVYFCASSQRDRNTEAFFGQGTRLTVV.

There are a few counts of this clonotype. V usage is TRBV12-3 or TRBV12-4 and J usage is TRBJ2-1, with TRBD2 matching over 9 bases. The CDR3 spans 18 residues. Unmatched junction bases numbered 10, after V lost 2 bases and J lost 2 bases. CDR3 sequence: CASSLSSGVARAYNEQFF. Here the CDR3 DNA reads TGTGCCAGCAGTTTATCTAGCGGGGTTGCACGAGCCTACAATGAGCAGTTCTTC.

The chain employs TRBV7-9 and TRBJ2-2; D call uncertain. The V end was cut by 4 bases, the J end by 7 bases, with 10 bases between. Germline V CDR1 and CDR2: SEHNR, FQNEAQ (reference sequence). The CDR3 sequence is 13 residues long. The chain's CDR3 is CASSSLVGGELFF. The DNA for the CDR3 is TGTGCCAGCAGCTCCCTAGTCGGCGGGGAGCTGTTTTTT.

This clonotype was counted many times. The CDR3 nucleotides are TGCGCCAGCAGCTTGGAGTCACTTGCGGCAGCTTTCTTT. As protein: CASSLESLAAAFF. The V gene is TRBV5-1, the J gene TRBJ1-1, with D unclear. Between the trimmed V and J ends, which lost 0 bases and 10 bases, there was a span of 13 bases. There are 13 residues in the CDR3. CDR1 SGHRS and CDR2 YFSETQ come from the germline V gene.

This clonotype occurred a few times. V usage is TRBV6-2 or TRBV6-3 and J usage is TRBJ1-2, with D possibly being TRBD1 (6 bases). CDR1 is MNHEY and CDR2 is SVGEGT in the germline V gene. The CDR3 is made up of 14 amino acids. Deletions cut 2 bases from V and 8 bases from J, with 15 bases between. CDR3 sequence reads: CASSYGRGPGGYTF. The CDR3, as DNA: TGTGCCAGCAGTTACGGCAGGGGACCAGGCGGCTACACCTTC.

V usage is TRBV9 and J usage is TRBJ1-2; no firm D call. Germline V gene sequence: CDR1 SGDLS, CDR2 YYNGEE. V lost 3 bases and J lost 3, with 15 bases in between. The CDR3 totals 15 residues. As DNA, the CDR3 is TGTGCCAGCAGCGGGACGGCGGGTCGGGACTATGGCTACACCTTC. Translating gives CASSGTAGRDYGYTF.

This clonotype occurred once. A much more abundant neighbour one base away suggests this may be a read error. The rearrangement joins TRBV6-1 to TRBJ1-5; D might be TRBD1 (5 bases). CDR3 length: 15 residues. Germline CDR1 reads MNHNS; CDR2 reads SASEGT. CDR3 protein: CASSPTLGPNQRQHF. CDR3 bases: TGTGCCAGCAGCCCTACCCTGGGGCCCAATCAGCGCCAGCATTTT.

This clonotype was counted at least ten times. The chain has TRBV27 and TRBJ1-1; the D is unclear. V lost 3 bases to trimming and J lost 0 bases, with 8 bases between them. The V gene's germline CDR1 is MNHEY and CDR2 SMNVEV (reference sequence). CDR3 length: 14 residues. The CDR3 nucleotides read TGTGCCAGCAGTTTCAGCATACTGAACACTGAAGCTTTCTTT. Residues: CASSFSILNTEAFF.

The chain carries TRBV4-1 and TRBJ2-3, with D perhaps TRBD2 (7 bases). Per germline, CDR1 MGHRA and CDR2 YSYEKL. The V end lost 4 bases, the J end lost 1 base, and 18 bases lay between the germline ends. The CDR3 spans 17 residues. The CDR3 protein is CASSLGGALARTDTQYF. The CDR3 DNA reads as TGCGCCAGCAGCCTAGGGGGGGCCCTCGCCCGCACAGATACGCAGTATTTT.

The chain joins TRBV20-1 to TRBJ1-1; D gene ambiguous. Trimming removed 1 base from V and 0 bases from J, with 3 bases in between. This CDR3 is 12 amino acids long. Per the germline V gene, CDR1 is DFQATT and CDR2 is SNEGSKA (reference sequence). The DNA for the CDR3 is TGCAGTGCTAGAGGGGTGAACACTGAAGCTTTCTTT. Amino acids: CSARGVNTEAFF.

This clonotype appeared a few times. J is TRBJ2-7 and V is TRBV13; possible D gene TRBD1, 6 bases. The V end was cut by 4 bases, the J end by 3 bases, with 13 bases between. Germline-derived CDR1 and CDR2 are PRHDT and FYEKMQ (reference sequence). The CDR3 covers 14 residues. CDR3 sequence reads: CASSSDRSVYEQYF. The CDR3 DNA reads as TGTGCCAGCAGCTCCGACAGGTCGGTCTACGAGCAGTACTTC. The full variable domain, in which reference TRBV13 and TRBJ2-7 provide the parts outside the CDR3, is AAGVIQSPRHLIKEKRETATLKCYPIPRHDTVYWYQQGPGQDPQFLISFYEKMQSDKGSIPDRFSAQQFSDYHSELNMSSLELGDSALYFCASSSDRSVYEQYFGPGTRLTVT.

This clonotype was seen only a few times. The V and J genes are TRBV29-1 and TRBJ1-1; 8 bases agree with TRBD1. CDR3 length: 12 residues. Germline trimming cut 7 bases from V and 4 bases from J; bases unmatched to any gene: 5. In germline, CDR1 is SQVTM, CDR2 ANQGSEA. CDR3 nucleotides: TGCAGCGCCCCCGGACAGGGCACTGAAGCTTTCTTT. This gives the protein CSAPGQGTEAFF.

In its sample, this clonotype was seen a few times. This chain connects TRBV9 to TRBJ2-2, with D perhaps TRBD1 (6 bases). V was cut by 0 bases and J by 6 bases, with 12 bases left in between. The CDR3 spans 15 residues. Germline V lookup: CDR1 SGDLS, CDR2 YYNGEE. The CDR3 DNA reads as TGTGCCAGCAGCGTAGGGACAGTCATTCCCGGGGAGCTGTTTTTT. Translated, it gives CASSVGTVIPGELFF.

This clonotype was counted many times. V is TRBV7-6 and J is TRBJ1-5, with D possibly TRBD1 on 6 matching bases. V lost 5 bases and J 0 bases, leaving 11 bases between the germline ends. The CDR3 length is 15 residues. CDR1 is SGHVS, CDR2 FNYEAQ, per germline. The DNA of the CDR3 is TGTGCCAGCAGCCGGACAGCAAATAGCAATCAGCCCCAGCATTTT. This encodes CASSRTANSNQPQHF.

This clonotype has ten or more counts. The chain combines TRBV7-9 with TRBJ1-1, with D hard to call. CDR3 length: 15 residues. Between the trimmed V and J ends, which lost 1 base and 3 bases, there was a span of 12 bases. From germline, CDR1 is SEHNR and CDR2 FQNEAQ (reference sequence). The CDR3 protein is CASSLERAADTEAFF. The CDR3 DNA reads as TGTGCCAGCAGCTTAGAAAGGGCGGCGGACACTGAAGCTTTCTTT.

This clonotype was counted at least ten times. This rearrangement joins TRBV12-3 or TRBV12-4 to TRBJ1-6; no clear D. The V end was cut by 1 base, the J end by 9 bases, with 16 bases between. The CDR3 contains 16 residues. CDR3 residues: CASSLDGWEGSSPLHF. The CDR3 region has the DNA TGTGCCAGCAGTTTAGATGGGTGGGAAGGGAGTTCACCCCTCCACTTT.

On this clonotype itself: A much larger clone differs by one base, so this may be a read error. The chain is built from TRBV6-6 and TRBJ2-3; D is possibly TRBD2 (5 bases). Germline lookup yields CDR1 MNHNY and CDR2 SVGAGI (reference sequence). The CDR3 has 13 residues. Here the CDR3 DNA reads TGTGCCGGCAGTTACCTAGCCACAGATACGCAGTATTTT. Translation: CAGSYLATDTQYF.

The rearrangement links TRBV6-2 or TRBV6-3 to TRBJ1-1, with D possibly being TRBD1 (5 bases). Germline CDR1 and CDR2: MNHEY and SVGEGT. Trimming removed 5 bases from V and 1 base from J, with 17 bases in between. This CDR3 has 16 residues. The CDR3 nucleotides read TGTGCCAGCAGTGACGGGACCTTAATCGGGAACACTGAAGCTTTCTTT. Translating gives CASSDGTLIGNTEAFF.

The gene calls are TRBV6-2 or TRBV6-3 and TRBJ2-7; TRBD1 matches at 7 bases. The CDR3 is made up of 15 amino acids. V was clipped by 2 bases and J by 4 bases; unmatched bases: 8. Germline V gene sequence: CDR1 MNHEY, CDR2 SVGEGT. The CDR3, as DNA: TGTGCCAGCAGTTACCCAGGAGACAGGGATTACGAGCAGTACTTC. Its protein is CASSYPGDRDYEQYF.

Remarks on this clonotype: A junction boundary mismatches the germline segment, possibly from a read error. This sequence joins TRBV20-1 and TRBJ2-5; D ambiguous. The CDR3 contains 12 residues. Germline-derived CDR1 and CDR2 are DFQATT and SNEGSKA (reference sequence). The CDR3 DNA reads TGCAGTGGTAGAAGGGTTGGAGAGACCCAGTACTTC. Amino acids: CSGRRVGETQYF.

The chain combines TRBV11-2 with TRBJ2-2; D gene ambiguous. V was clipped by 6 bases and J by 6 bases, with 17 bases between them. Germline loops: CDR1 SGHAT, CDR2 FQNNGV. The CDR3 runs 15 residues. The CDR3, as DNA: TGTGCCAGCAGTTATGAGCCTGGGATGGCCGGGGAGCTGTTTTTT. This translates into CASSYEPGMAGELFF. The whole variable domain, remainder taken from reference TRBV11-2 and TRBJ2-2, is EAGVAQSPRYKIIEKRQSVAFWCNPISGHATLYWYQQILGQGPKLLIQFQNNGVVDDSQLPKDRFSAERLKGVDSTLKIQPAKLEDSAVYLCASSYEPGMAGELFFGEGSRLTVL.

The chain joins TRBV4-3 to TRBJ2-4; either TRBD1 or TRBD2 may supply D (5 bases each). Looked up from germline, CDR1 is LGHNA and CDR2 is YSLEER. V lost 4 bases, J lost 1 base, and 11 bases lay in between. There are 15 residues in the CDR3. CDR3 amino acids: CASSLRGAAKNIQYF. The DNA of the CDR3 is TGCGCCAGCAGCCTGCGAGGGGCTGCCAAAAACATTCAGTACTTC.